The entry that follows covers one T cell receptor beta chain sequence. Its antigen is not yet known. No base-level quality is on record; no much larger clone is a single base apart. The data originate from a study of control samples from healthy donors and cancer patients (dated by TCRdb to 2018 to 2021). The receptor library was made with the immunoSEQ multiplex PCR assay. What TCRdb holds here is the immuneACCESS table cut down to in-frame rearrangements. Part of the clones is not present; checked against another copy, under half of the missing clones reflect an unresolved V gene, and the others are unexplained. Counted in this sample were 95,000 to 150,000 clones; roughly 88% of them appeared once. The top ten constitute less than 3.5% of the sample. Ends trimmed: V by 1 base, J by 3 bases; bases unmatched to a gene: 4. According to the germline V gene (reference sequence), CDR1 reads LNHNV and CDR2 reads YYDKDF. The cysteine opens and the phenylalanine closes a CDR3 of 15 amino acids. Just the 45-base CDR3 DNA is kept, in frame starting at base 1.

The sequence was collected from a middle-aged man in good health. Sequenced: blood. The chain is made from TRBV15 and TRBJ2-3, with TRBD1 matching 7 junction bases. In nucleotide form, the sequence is TGTGCCACCAGCAGAGCCTGGGACAGTACAGATACGCAGTATTTT. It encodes CATSRAWDSTDTQYF. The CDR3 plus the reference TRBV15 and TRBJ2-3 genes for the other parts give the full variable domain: DAMVIQNPRYQVTQFGKPVTLSCSQTLNHNVMYWYQQKSSQAPKLLFHYYDKDFNNEADTPDNFQSRRPNTSFCFLDIRSPGLGDTAMYLCATSRAWDSTDTQYFGPGTRLTVL.